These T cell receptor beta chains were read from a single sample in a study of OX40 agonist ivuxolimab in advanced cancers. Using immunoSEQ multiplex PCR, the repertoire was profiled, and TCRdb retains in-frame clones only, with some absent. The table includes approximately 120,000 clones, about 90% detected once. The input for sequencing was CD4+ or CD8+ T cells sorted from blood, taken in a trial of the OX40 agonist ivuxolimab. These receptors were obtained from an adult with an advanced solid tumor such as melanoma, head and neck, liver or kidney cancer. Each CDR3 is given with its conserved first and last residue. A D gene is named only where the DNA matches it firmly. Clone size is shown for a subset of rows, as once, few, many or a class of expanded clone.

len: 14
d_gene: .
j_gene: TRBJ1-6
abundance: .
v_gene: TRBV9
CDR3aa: CASSFGEGGSPLHF
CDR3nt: TGTGCCAGCAGCTTCGGGGAGGGGGGGTCACCCCTCCACTTT

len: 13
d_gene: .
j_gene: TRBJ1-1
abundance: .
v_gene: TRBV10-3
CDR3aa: CAISEVSGAEAFF
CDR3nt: TGTGCCATCAGTGAAGTTTCAGGGGCTGAAGCTTTCTTT

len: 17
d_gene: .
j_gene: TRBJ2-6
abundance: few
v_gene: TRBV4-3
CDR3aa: CASSQDGGHSGANVLTF
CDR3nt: TGCGCCAGCAGCCAAGACGGGGGCCACTCTGGGGCCAACGTCCTGACTTTC

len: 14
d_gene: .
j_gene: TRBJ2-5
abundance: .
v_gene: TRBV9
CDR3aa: CASARRGGAETQYF
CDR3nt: TGTGCCAGCGCCCGGAGAGGTGGGGCGGAGACCCAGTACTTC

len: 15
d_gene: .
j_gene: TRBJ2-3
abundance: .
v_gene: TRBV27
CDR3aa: CASNPIPSPVYTQYF
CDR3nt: TGTGCCAGCAATCCTATTCCGTCCCCCGTTTATACGCAGTATTTT

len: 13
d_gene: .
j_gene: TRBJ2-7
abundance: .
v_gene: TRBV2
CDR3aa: CASNAGGFNEQYF
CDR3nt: TGTGCCAGCAACGCAGGCGGCTTCAACGAGCAGTACTTC

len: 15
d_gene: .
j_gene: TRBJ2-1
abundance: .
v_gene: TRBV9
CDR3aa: CASSAPQGSDNEQFF
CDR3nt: TGTGCCAGCAGCGCACCCCAGGGAAGCGACAATGAGCAGTTCTTC

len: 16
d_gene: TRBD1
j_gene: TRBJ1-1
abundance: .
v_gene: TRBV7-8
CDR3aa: CASSFPGQNLNTEAFF
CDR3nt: TGTGCCAGCAGCTTCCCGGGACAGAACTTGAACACTGAAGCTTTCTTT

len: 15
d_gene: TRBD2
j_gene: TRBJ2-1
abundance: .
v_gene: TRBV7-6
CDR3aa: CASSSGSGRANEQFF
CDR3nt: TGTGCCAGCAGCTCAGGGAGCGGGAGGGCAAATGAGCAGTTCTTC

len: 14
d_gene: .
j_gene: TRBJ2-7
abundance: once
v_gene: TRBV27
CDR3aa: CASRGNDAAYEQYF
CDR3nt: TGTGCCAGCAGGGGGAATGACGCCGCCTACGAGCAGTACTTC

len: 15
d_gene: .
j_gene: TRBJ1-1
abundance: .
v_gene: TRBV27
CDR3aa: CASSLGGRAHTEAFF
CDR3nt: TGTGCCAGCAGTTTAGGGGGCAGGGCCCACACTGAAGCTTTCTTT

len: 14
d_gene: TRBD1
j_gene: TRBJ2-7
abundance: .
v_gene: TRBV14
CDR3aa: CASSTGQVYYEQYF
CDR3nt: TGTGCCAGCAGCACGGGACAGGTCTACTACGAGCAGTACTTC

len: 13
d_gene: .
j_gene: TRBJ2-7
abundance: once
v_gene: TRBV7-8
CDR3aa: CASSLDGTYEQYF
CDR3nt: TGTGCCAGCAGCTTAGACGGAACCTACGAGCAGTACTTC

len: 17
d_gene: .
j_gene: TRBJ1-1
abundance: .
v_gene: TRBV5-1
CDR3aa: CASSLGHGDRMNTEAFF
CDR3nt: TGCGCCAGCAGCTTGGGTCATGGGGATCGCATGAACACTGAAGCTTTCTTT

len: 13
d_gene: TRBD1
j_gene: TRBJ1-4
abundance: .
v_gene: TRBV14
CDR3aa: CASSPRTGEKLFF
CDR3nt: TGTGCCAGCAGCCCCAGGACAGGGGAAAAACTGTTTTTT

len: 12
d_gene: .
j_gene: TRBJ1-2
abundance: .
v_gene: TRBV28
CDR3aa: CASSFVFDGYTF
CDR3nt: TGTGCCAGCAGTTTCGTTTTTGATGGCTACACCTTC

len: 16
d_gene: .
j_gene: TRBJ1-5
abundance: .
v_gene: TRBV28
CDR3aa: CASTTSWGISNQPQHF
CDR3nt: TGTGCCAGCACCACCTCGTGGGGGATTAGCAATCAGCCCCAGCATTTT

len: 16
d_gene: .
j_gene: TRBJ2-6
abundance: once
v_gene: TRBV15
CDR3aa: CATSRPGLSGANVLTF
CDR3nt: TGTGCCACCAGCAGGCCGGGGTTGTCTGGGGCCAACGTCCTGACTTTC

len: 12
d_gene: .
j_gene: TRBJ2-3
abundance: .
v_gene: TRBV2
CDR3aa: CASSEARDTQYF
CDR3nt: TGTGCCAGCAGTGAAGCTAGGGATACGCAGTATTTT

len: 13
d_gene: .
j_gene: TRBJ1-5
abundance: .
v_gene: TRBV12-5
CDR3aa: CASGSGEGRPQHF
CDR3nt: TGTGCTAGTGGGTCAGGGGAAGGACGGCCCCAGCATTTT

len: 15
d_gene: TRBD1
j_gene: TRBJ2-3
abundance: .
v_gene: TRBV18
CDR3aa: CASSPGTGRGDTQYF
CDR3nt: TGTGCCAGCTCTCCCGGGACAGGCCGGGGAGATACGCAGTATTTT

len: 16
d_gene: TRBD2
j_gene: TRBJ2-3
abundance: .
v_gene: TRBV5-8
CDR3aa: CASSITRTSGMNTQYF
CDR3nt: TGTGCCAGCAGTATTACTCGGACTAGCGGGATGAATACGCAGTATTTT